A selection of T cell receptor beta chains follows, all from one sample in a study of T-cell memory formation after mild COVID-19. Each CDR3 protein is one row after TCRdb ran MiXCR on the 5' RACE reads. This sample has hundreds of thousands of distinct CDR3 sequences; about 15% occur once, and the top ten carry approximately 20%. The material sequenced was PBMCs or a T cell subset sorted from them (not recorded which). The receptors come from a man between 18 and 29 years old who had mild COVID-19 (a few samples of this study predate the infection). Cell type and time point are not known. The CDR3 runs from the conserved cysteine through the conserved F or W. The order of the fields is clone size, V gene, CDR3 protein. A row's size may be missing; if present it is once, few, many or a size class.

abundance: .
v_gene: TRBV9
CDR3aa: CASGSGTANSPLHF

abundance: few
v_gene: TRBV7-2
CDR3aa: CASSSTRAWETQYF

abundance: .
v_gene: TRBV7-9
CDR3aa: CASSPGTGVGYHTEAFF

abundance: many
v_gene: TRBV4-2
CDR3aa: CASSQAVGEETQYF

abundance: many
v_gene: TRBV28
CDR3aa: CASEPQAIPYGYTF

abundance: few
v_gene: TRBV7-2
CDR3aa: CASSRPSGAFDTGELFF

abundance: .
v_gene: TRBV6-5
CDR3aa: CASATGQGPRPQHF

abundance: .
v_gene: TRBV29-1
CDR3aa: CSATGTGGEQYF

abundance: .
v_gene: TRBV6-5
CDR3aa: CASSRQGLSGNTIYF

abundance: .
v_gene: TRBV3-1
CDR3aa: CASLGAGTEAFF

abundance: .
v_gene: TRBV2
CDR3aa: CASNEGREPQHF

abundance: .
v_gene: TRBV9
CDR3aa: CASSVDESYGYTF

abundance: .
v_gene: TRBV27
CDR3aa: CASSFNNPYEQYF

abundance: .
v_gene: TRBV15
CDR3aa: CATSAPGETQYF

abundance: few
v_gene: TRBV12-3/TRBV12-4
CDR3aa: CASSAKMNTEAFF

abundance: few
v_gene: TRBV7-9
CDR3aa: CASSVGTGPGYTF

abundance: .
v_gene: TRBV5-1
CDR3aa: CASSWGPNEKLFF

abundance: .
v_gene: TRBV6-2/TRBV6-3
CDR3aa: CASSYSIGQHF

abundance: .
v_gene: TRBV11-2
CDR3aa: CASSSMTQGGYGYTF

abundance: .
v_gene: TRBV7-2
CDR3aa: CASSRGSGTGITEPQHF

abundance: .
v_gene: TRBV7-9
CDR3aa: CASSHIGTDQFF

abundance: .
v_gene: TRBV4-3
CDR3aa: CASSQEGGGRQETQYF

abundance: .
v_gene: TRBV7-2
CDR3aa: CASSGWGLGGDQYF

abundance: .
v_gene: TRBV14
CDR3aa: CASRLAGAPGTQYF